This TCR beta chain came from a study of monozygotic twins with cystic fibrosis. At the level of the study: With about 15 PCR cycles, barcoded libraries came from around 3 micrograms of fragmented DNA. Study-wide findings and caveats: Clonality was generally low (median roughly 0.009), higher in the most severe patients. Monozygotic CF twins shared more identical nucleotide clonotypes than unrelated patients.

Using immunoSEQ multiplex PCR, the repertoire was profiled, and TCRdb retains in-frame clones only, with some absent. This sample carries some 26,000 clones, around 90% of them seen once, and the ten largest clones take 0.25% to 0.35%. V was clipped by 8 bases and J by 2 bases, with 12 bases between them. This CDR3 spans 14 amino acids. Per the germline V gene, CDR1 is WNHNN and CDR2 is SYGVQD (reference sequence). Regarding this clone: Its antigen is unidentified.

This chain joins TRBV10-1 and TRBJ2-2; no clear D. The receptor was derived from a girl aged 2 to 9 with cystic fibrosis. The sample taken for sequencing was blood. The CDR3 loop is CASGGPSNTGELFF. CDR3 DNA: TGCGCCAGCGGTGGGCCGAGCAACACCGGGGAGCTGTTTTTT.